This passage covers 9 T cell receptor beta chains from one sample sequenced in a study of human T cells and chemical hapten exposure. Time point specified: patch test 1, 2 weeks after DPC sensitization. The treatment was: therapeutic diphenylcyclopropenone sensitization with weekly scalp DPC. TCRdb itself ran the RACE reads through MiXCR, one entry per CDR3 protein. The sample yields 180,000 or so distinct CDR3 sequences, more than 14% seen once. The sample in question was whole blood, obtained in connection with sensitization to the hapten diphenylcyclopropenone (DPC). The receptors shown here come from a woman aged 25 to 39 with alopecia areata. Some clones in this sample may be carry-over from other donors' samples.

In its sample, this clonotype was seen a few times. The chain has TRBV2 and TRBJ1-1, with D unresolved. This CDR3 is 11 amino acids long. V was clipped by 8 bases and J by 6 bases, with 10 bases between them. The germline V gene has CDR1 SNHLY and CDR2 FYNNEI. The CDR3 DNA reads as TGTGCCAGCGTTTTGGGCGCTGAAGCTTTCTTT. Amino acid sequence: CASVLGAEAFF. Filled out from reference TRBV2 and TRBJ1-1, the complete variable domain reads EPEVTQTPSHQVTQMGQEVILRCVPISNHLYFYWYRQILGQKVEFLVSFYNNEISEKSEIFDDQFSVERPDGSNFTLKIRSTKLEDSAMYFCASVLGAEAFFGQGTRLTVV.

The CDR3 reads CASSLVRTDTQYF. CDR3 nucleotides: TGTGCCAGCAGCTTAGTCCGCACAGATACGCAGTATTTT. The chain has TRBV7-9 and TRBJ2-3; D remains unclear. The CDR3 is made up of 13 amino acids. Per the germline V gene, CDR1 is SEHNR and CDR2 is FQNEAQ (reference sequence). With 1 base removed from V and 1 base from J, the gap between germline ends came to 3 bases.

The V call is TRBV28, the J call TRBJ2-7; D call uncertain. The CDR3 is 13 amino acids. Per germline, CDR1 MDHEN and CDR2 SYDVKM. The ends were cut back, 3 bases at V and 3 bases at J, with 9 bases in the middle. The CDR3 loop is CASSLTEGYEQYF. In nucleotides, the CDR3 is TGTGCCAGCAGTTTGACCGAAGGCTACGAGCAGTACTTC.

As regards this clonotype: One end of the junction fails to match germline, which may point to a read error. This chain joins TRBV18 and TRBJ2-2; D gene uncertain. CDR3 length: 13 residues. Per the germline V gene, CDR1 is KGHSH and CDR2 is LQKENI. The CDR3 DNA follows: TGTGTCAGCTCACCACAGAACACCGGGGAGCTGTTTTTT. It encodes CVSSPQNTGELFF.

The chain recombines TRBV6-6 with TRBJ1-2; no clear D gene. The CDR3 is made up of 19 amino acids. Germline lookup yields CDR1 MNHNY and CDR2 SVGAGI (reference sequence). V gave up 2 bases and J gave up 4 bases, with 26 bases separating them. The CDR3 spells CASSYPPDVSAALRYGYTF. The CDR3 DNA follows: TGTGCCAGCAGTTACCCCCCCGATGTTTCGGCAGCCCTGCGCTATGGCTACACCTTC.

This clonotype was observed a handful of times. Compared with germline, one end of the junction differs, possibly owing to a read error. V and J are TRBV18 and TRBJ1-6, with no clear D. The CDR3 loop spans 14 amino acids. Germline CDR1 reads KGHSH; CDR2 reads LQKENI. The CDR3 protein is CASSRAAYNSPLNF. The DNA for the CDR3 is TGTGCCAGCTCAAGGGCCGCCTATAATTCACCCCTCAACTTT. Filled out from reference TRBV18 and TRBJ1-6, the complete variable domain reads NAGVMQNPRHLVRRRGQEARLRCSPMKGHSHVYWYRQLPEEGLKFMVYLQKENIIDESGMPKERFSAEFPKEGPSILRIQQVVRGDSAAYFCASSRAAYNSPLNFGNGTRLTVT.

This clonotype showed up many times. The chain carries TRBV28 and TRBJ2-1; perhaps TRBD1 as D (5 bases). The V end lost 6 bases, the J end lost 9 bases, and 18 bases lay between the germline ends. CDR3 length equals 14 residues. Germline V gives CDR1 MDHEN, CDR2 SYDVKM. The CDR3 spells CASSRATTASEQFF. CDR3 in DNA: TGTGCCAGCAGCCGGGCGACGACAGCGAGTGAGCAGTTCTTC. Full variable domain (remainder filled in from reference TRBV28 and TRBJ2-1): DVKVTQSSRYLVKRTGEKVFLECVQDMDHENMFWYRQDPGLGLRLIYFSYDVKMKEKGDIPEGYSVSREKKERFSLILESASTNQTSMYLCASSRATTASEQFFGPGTRLTVL.

The V and J genes are TRBV5-1 and TRBJ2-1, with TRBD2 matching over 9 bases. The CDR3 runs 12 residues. J lost 15 bases, V lost 4 bases, and 8 bases had no gene match. Germline CDR1 reads SGHRS; CDR2 reads YFSETQ. The DNA for the CDR3 is TGCGCCAGCAGCCTTAGCGGGAGCTTACGGTTCTTC. Its protein is CASSLSGSLRFF.

The rearrangement links TRBV3-1 to TRBJ2-7; unclear D gene. Germline V gives CDR1 LGHDT, CDR2 YNNKEL (reference sequence). The CDR3 is made up of 14 amino acids. V dropped 1 base and J dropped 2 bases, with 9 bases sitting between them. Written as DNA, the CDR3 is TGTGCCAGCAGCCAAGGAGGAATCACCTACGAGCAGTACTTC. It translates to CASSQGGITYEQYF.